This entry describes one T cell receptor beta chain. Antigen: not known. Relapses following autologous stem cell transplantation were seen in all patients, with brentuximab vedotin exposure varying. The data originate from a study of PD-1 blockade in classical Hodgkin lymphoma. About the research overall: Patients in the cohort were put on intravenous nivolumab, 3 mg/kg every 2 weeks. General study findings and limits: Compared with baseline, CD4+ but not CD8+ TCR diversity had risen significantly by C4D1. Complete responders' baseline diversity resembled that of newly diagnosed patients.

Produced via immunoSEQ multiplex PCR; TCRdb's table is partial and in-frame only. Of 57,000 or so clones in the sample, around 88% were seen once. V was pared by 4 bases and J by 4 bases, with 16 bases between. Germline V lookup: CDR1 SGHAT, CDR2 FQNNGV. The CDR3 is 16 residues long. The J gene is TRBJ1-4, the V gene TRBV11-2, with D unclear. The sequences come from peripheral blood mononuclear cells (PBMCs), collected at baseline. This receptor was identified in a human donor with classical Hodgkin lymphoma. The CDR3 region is CASSSISGPGNEKLFF. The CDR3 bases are TGTGCCAGCAGCTCAATCTCTGGCCCTGGTAATGAAAAACTGTTTTTT.